Listed here are 19 T cell receptor beta chains from one sample, sequenced in a study of beta chain features in type 1 diabetes. Study-wide results and limits: TCRB CDR3s were moderately but significantly shorter in Type 1 diabetes patients in all four CD4+ subsets.

Their antigens are not known. cDNA synthesis used the whole RNA isolate, giving expressed TCRB sequences. Assay: immunoSEQ multiplex PCR; the TCRdb copy retains only in-frame clones and omits some. The sample contains 200,000 to 300,000 clones, roughly 21% of which appear only once. The sample was naive CD4+ T cells from blood. The source of these receptors is a woman in her 40s with type 1 diabetes.

In its sample, this clone was seen a few times. CDR3 coding DNA: TGTGCCAGCAGTCGCCCTACTAGCGCCGCCCGCACAGATACGCAGTATTTT. Translation gives CASSRPTSAARTDTQYF. This chain joins TRBV28 and TRBJ2-3; TRBD2 aligns across 7 bases. J lost 1 base, V lost 5 bases, and 12 bases had no gene match. CDR1 is MDHEN and CDR2 is SYDVKM in the germline V gene. This CDR3 is 17 amino acids long.

The chain employs TRBV4-2 and TRBJ1-2; a possible D gene is TRBD1 (5 bases). Germline CDR1 and CDR2: LGHNA and YNFKEQ. Trimming removed 0 bases at V and 3 bases at J, with 14 bases between. This CDR3 has 16 residues. CDR3 sequence reads: CASSQDPGGTHYGYTF. In DNA, the CDR3 is TGTGCCAGCAGCCAAGATCCCGGGGGAACACACTATGGCTACACCTTC.

The table lists this clone with a few counts. V is TRBV12-5 and J is TRBJ1-5; D remains unclear. In germline, CDR1 is LGHNT, CDR2 FRNRAP. The CDR3 sequence is 12 residues long. V shed 7 bases and J shed 7 bases, with 11 bases lying between them. The CDR3 bases are TGTGCTAGTGCCTTGGGAGGGCAGCCCCAGCATTTT. Translation: CASALGGQPQHF.

This chain links TRBV20-1 with TRBJ2-3; D not resolved. Germline values: CDR1 DFQATT, CDR2 SNEGSKA (reference sequence). V lost 0 bases and J 7 bases, leaving 5 bases between the germline ends. The CDR3 totals 11 residues. The CDR3 sequence: CSARDSNTQYF. The CDR3 nucleotides read TGCAGTGCTAGAGATTCTAATACGCAGTATTTT.

This clone was found a few times. J is TRBJ2-1 and V is TRBV9, with 10 positions matching TRBD2. Germline V gene lookup returns CDR1 SGDLS and CDR2 YYNGEE. J lost 5 bases, V lost 0 bases, and 8 bases had no gene match. The CDR3 contains 17 residues. The CDR3 reads CASSVASGGSEDNEQFF. CDR3 DNA sequence: TGTGCCAGCAGCGTAGCTAGCGGGGGTTCTGAGGACAATGAGCAGTTCTTC.

J is TRBJ2-1 and V is TRBV9; tentatively, D is TRBD2 (5 bases). The CDR3 consists of 13 residues. Trimming left V 0 bases short and J 6 bases short, with 7 bases between. From germline, CDR1 is SGDLS and CDR2 YYNGEE. DNA for the CDR3: TGTGCCAGCAGCGTAGGAGGGAGCAATGAGCAGTTCTTC. Translated, it gives CASSVGGSNEQFF.

This clone was picked up a small number of times. This sequence joins TRBV6-5 and TRBJ1-1; D is unresolved. This CDR3 is 14 amino acids long. Germline V gene lookup returns CDR1 MNHEY and CDR2 SVGAGI. V was clipped by 6 bases and J by 3 bases, with 14 bases between them. The DNA for the CDR3 is TGTGCCAGCAGCGGCAGGCTAAAGGACACTGAAGCTTTCTTT. This gives the protein CASSGRLKDTEAFF.

The rearrangement joins TRBV4-3 to TRBJ2-7, with TRBD2 matching over 8 bases. The germline CDR1 and CDR2 sequences are LGHNA and YSLEER. The CDR3 totals 14 residues. The J segment lost 4 bases and the V segment lost 5 bases, leaving 7 bases of the junction unmatched. The CDR3 DNA reads TGCGCCAGCAGCATTCGGACTAGCAGATACGAGCAGTACTTC. It yields the protein CASSIRTSRYEQYF.

V gene TRBV7-9 combines with J gene TRBJ2-5, with 9 nucleotides matching TRBD2. Germline CDR1 reads SEHNR; CDR2 reads FQNEAQ (reference sequence). With V trimmed by 8 bases and J by 1 base, 8 bases remained unmatched. CDR3 length equals 15 residues. As DNA, the CDR3 is TGTGCCAGCCGCGGGAGGGGCGCTGGCCAAGAGACCCAGTACTTC. Its translation is CASRGRGAGQETQYF.

The chain employs TRBV4-3 and TRBJ1-6, with D unresolved. Trimming removed 5 bases at V and 0 bases at J, with 11 bases between. Germline-derived CDR1 and CDR2 are LGHNA and YSLEER. This CDR3 spans 16 amino acids. The CDR3 region has the DNA TGCGCCAGCAGCTTGGCACGGAGCTCCTATAATTCACCCCTCCACTTT. Amino acid sequence: CASSLARSSYNSPLHF.

This clone was counted between two and nine times. The V and J genes are TRBV6-6 and TRBJ1-5; D gene unclear. Germline CDR1 and CDR2: MNHNY and SVGAGI (reference sequence). Trimming removed 6 bases from V and 2 bases from J, with 14 bases in between. The CDR3 covers 15 residues. DNA of the CDR3: TGTGCCAGCAGCGCGGGCAGCATGGGCAATCAGCCCCAGCATTTT. Amino acid sequence: CASSAGSMGNQPQHF.

The chain carries TRBV9 and TRBJ2-3; TRBD1 is a possible D gene (6 bases). V was pared by 6 bases and J by 2 bases, with 10 bases between. This CDR3 spans 13 amino acids. The V gene's germline CDR1 is SGDLS and CDR2 YYNGEE. CDR3 loop: CASKRQDTDTQYF. The CDR3 DNA is TGTGCCAGCAAGAGACAGGACACAGATACGCAGTATTTT.

This clone has just a few counts. V gene TRBV30 combines with J gene TRBJ1-5; 7 bases match TRBD1. The germline V gene has CDR1 GTSNPN and CDR2 SVGIG (reference sequence). The CDR3 runs to 12 residues. V lost 5 bases, J lost 2 bases, and 0 bases stayed unmatched. The CDR3 protein is CAWGTGNQPQHF. CDR3 coding DNA: TGTGCCTGGGGGACAGGCAATCAGCCCCAGCATTTT.

CDR3 in DNA: TGTGCCAGCAGCCAATATAACACACCCTACAATGAGCAGTTCTTC. Its translation: CASSQYNTPYNEQFF. The J gene is TRBJ2-1, the V gene TRBV14; no clear D. From germline, CDR1 is SGHDN and CDR2 FVKESK. CDR3 length: 15 amino acids. Trimming removed 2 bases at V and 2 bases at J, with 10 bases between.

In its sample, this clone was seen a few times. The chain carries TRBV7-2 and TRBJ2-7, with TRBD2 matching over 9 bases. Germline V CDR1 and CDR2: SGHTA, FQGNSA. The CDR3 sequence is 15 residues long. With 1 base clipped from V and 4 bases from J, the junction kept 5 bases outside the gene matches. CDR3 residues: CASSLVGGGVYEQYF. In DNA form, the CDR3 reads TGTGCCAGCAGCTTAGTTGGCGGGGGGGTATACGAGCAGTACTTC.

This chain links TRBV28 with TRBJ1-3, with D uncertain. V lost 10 bases to trimming and J lost 3 bases, with 13 bases between them. The CDR3 sequence is 13 residues long. CDR1 and CDR2 from the germline V gene are MDHEN and SYDVKM. CDR3 region: CAIQDNNGNTIYF. As DNA, the CDR3 is TGTGCCATCCAGGATAACAATGGAAACACCATATATTTT.

CDR3 in DNA: TGTGCCAGCAGCTTAGCCCACAGGGGGGGGACAGATACGCAGTATTTT. As protein: CASSLAHRGGTDTQYF. The chain combines TRBV7-2 with TRBJ2-3; a weak D match, TRBD1 (8 bases). CDR3 length: 16 amino acids. Per the germline V gene, CDR1 is SGHTA and CDR2 is FQGNSA. The V and J ends lost 0 bases and 3 bases respectively, with 13 bases between them.

The V and J genes are TRBV6-5 and TRBJ1-5; D perhaps matches TRBD1 (5 bases). Trimming took 0 bases from V and 3 from J, leaving 9 bases between them. This CDR3 comprises 15 residues. The V gene's germline CDR1 is MNHEY and CDR2 SVGAGI. The chain's CDR3 is CASSYSPDTNQPQHF. Written as DNA, the CDR3 is TGTGCCAGCAGTTACTCCCCGGACACCAATCAGCCCCAGCATTTT.

This sequence joins TRBV18 and TRBJ1-2; D may be TRBD1 (6 bases). The germline V gene has CDR1 KGHSH and CDR2 LQKENI. The CDR3 loop spans 15 amino acids. V lost 4 bases and J lost 0, with 12 bases in between. CDR3 protein: CASSQRDTSNYGYTF. CDR3 in DNA: TGTGCCAGCTCACAAAGGGACACTTCTAACTATGGCTACACCTTC.